This entry lists 25 T cell receptor beta chains sequenced from one sample in a study of T cells after yellow fever vaccination. TCRdb independently ran MiXCR on the 5' RACE reads; one entry per CDR3 protein. This repertoire shows 60,000 to 95,000 distinct CDR3 sequences, around 7.8% found once; its top ten account for around 29%. The material was CD8+ T cells sorted from PBMCs, obtained roughly 10 days after the first yellow fever vaccination. These receptors all come from a man younger than 35 who received the YFV17D yellow fever vaccine.

The rearrangement links TRBV6-5 to TRBJ2-1, with D perhaps TRBD2 (6 bases). The V gene lost 5 bases and the J gene lost 0 bases, with 11 bases spanning the gap. The CDR3 is 15 amino acids. Germline CDR1 MNHEY, CDR2 SVGAGI. The CDR3 bases are TGTGCCAGCAGTAAGCGGGTTAGCTCCTACAATGAGCAGTTCTTC. Protein sequence: CASSKRVSSYNEQFF.

V usage is TRBV4-1 and J usage is TRBJ2-6; 11 positions match TRBD1. The CDR3 loop spans 19 amino acids. The V gene's germline CDR1 is MGHRA and CDR2 YSYEKL. Trimming took 5 bases from V and 4 from J; bases not matched to a gene: 13. The CDR3 here is CASSDQTGTGGVGANVLTF. The CDR3 DNA is TGCGCCAGCAGCGACCAGACCGGGACAGGGGGAGTGGGGGCCAACGTCCTGACTTTC.

This clonotype occurred a few times. The V call is TRBV9, the J call TRBJ2-1, with 8 bases that match TRBD2. The CDR3 is 14 residues long. The V gene's germline CDR1 is SGDLS and CDR2 YYNGEE. V dropped 2 bases and J dropped 6; count of bases not matched to a gene: 4. The CDR3 DNA follows: TGTGCCAGCAGCGTCGGGGGGGGCACCAATGAGCAGTTCTTC. Amino acid sequence: CASSVGGGTNEQFF.

The sample holds many counts of this clonotype. The chain carries TRBV4-1 and TRBJ1-1; possibly TRBD1 for D (5 bases). The CDR3 runs 16 residues. Germline CDR1 is MGHRA and CDR2 is YSYEKL. Trimming shortened V by 1 base and J by 0 bases, and 12 bases separated the two germline ends. As DNA, the CDR3 is TGCGCCAGCAGCCAAGGTCTGGGGGGGTTGAACACTGAAGCTTTCTTT. It is translated as CASSQGLGGLNTEAFF.

V and J are TRBV5-5 and TRBJ1-2; the D gene is possibly TRBD1 (5 bases). Trimming removed 4 bases at V and 3 bases at J, with 19 bases between. Per germline, CDR1 SGHKS and CDR2 YYEKEE (reference sequence). This CDR3 is built from 16 residues. The CDR3 coding sequence is TGTGCCAGCAGCCCCCGGACATCCCCCACTTACTATGGCTACACCTTC. Encoded protein: CASSPRTSPTYYGYTF.

This clonotype has ten or more counts. The V gene is TRBV27, the J gene TRBJ2-3; D perhaps matches TRBD2 (7 bases). V was shortened by 7 bases and J by 4 bases, with 15 bases between the two germline ends. This CDR3 has 14 residues. The germline CDR1 and CDR2 sequences are MNHEY and SMNVEV (reference sequence). The CDR3 spells CASTVGGGADTQYF. CDR3 sequence (DNA): TGTGCCAGCACCGTAGGGGGGGGCGCAGATACGCAGTATTTT.

There are many counts of this clonotype. The chain is built from TRBV7-8 and TRBJ1-5; a weak D match, TRBD1 (6 bases). Trimming took 10 bases from V and 4 from J, leaving 11 bases between them. This CDR3 comprises 12 residues. From germline, CDR1 is SGHVS and CDR2 FQNEAQ. The CDR3 DNA sequence: TGTGCCACGGGGGGGCCTAATCAGCCCCAGCATTTT. Protein: CATGGPNQPQHF.

This clonotype was picked up a small number of times. The CDR3, as DNA: TGCGCCAGCAGCGCCGGACAGGACATGAACACTGAAGCTTTCTTT. Translated, it gives CASSAGQDMNTEAFF. The V gene is TRBV5-1, the J gene TRBJ1-1; 7 nucleotides align to TRBD1. V dropped 4 bases and J dropped 0; count of bases not matched to a gene: 6. Germline V CDR1 and CDR2: SGHRS, YFSETQ. This CDR3 is built from 15 residues. Full variable domain (outside the CDR3, taken from reference TRBV5-1 and TRBJ1-1): KAGVTQTPRYLIKTRGQQVTLSCSPISGHRSVSWYQQTPGQGLQFLFEYFSETQRNKGNFPGRFSGRQFSNSRSEMNVSTLELGDSALYLCASSAGQDMNTEAFFGQGTRLTVV.

The CDR3 protein is CASSCMGASYNEQFF. As DNA, the CDR3 is TGTGCCAGCAGTTGCATGGGGGCCTCCTACAATGAGCAGTTCTTC. The chain is built from TRBV27 and TRBJ2-1; TRBD1 is a possible D gene (6 bases). CDR3 length: 15 amino acids. In germline, CDR1 is MNHEY, CDR2 SMNVEV (reference sequence). Trimming stripped 4 bases from V and 0 bases from J, with 10 bases between.

This clonotype was observed many times. The CDR3 spells CASSPRGSNYEQYV. The CDR3 region has the DNA TGTGCCAGCAGCCCCCGGGGCAGTAACTACGAGCAGTACGTC. V is TRBV21-1 and J is TRBJ2-7; no check of the table's D call, TRBD1, against the DNA was made. TRBV21-1 represents a pseudogene. The CDR3 spans 14 residues.

The sample holds many counts of this clonotype. The genes are TRBV6-5 and TRBJ2-7; 9 bases map to TRBD1. The CDR3 covers 15 residues. V lost 0 bases and J lost 3; bases outside the gene matches: 3. CDR1 and CDR2 (germline): MNHEY, SVGAGI. The CDR3 bases are TGTGCCAGCAGTTACTCCGGGACAGGGCGCTACGAGCAGTACTTC. This sequence encodes CASSYSGTGRYEQYF.

This clonotype was counted at least ten times. J is TRBJ2-3 and V is TRBV5-1; TRBD2 might be the D (5 bases). The CDR3 totals 16 residues. Germline values: CDR1 SGHRS, CDR2 YFSETQ. Trimming shortened V by 1 base and J by 0 bases, and 12 bases separated the two germline ends. In DNA, the CDR3 is TGCGCCAGCAGCTTGTTAGGACGGACTAGCACAGATACGCAGTATTTT. Translation gives CASSLLGRTSTDTQYF.

This clonotype was counted many times. CDR3 loop: CASSQEETGRGNEKLFF. CDR3 in DNA: TGCGCCAGCAGCCAAGAAGAAACAGGGAGGGGGAACGAAAAACTGTTTTTT. This rearrangement joins TRBV4-3 to TRBJ1-4; TRBD1 is a possible D gene (6 bases). This CDR3 has 17 residues. Trimming left V 0 bases short and J 8 bases short, with 19 bases between. Germline V lookup: CDR1 LGHNA, CDR2 YSLEER.

This clonotype occurred many times. The chain employs TRBV19 and TRBJ2-1; the D gene is possibly TRBD2 (5 bases). The CDR3 runs 14 residues. With 3 bases removed from V and 0 bases from J, the gap between germline ends came to 6 bases. Germline CDR1 is LNHDA and CDR2 is SQIVND (reference sequence). Written as DNA, the CDR3 is TGTGCCAGTAGTATGGGGAGCTCCTACAATGAGCAGTTCTTC. The encoded protein is CASSMGSSYNEQFF.

This clonotype was seen more than once but under ten times. The chain uses TRBV7-6 and TRBJ1-6; D is ambiguous. Germline V gene data show CDR1 as SGHVS and CDR2 as FNYEAQ. Trimming removed 3 bases from V and 9 bases from J, with 15 bases in between. The CDR3 sequence is 15 residues long. The CDR3 DNA reads TGTGCCAGCAGCTTCGAGACCGGAGGGAGTTCACCCCTCCACTTT. Translation gives CASSFETGGSSPLHF.

This sequence joins TRBV11-3 and TRBJ2-1, with 10 positions matching TRBD1. The J segment lost 5 bases and the V segment lost 2 bases, leaving 9 bases of the junction unmatched. This CDR3 has 17 residues. CDR1 is SGHNT, CDR2 YENEEA, per germline. CDR3 bases: TGTGCCAGCAGCTTACCCAGTAGGGGACAGGGGAACAATGAGCAGTTCTTC. It translates to CASSLPSRGQGNNEQFF.

The genes are TRBV15 and TRBJ1-2; D unclear. Trimming took 3 bases from V and 4 from J, leaving 15 bases between them. The CDR3 runs 15 residues. The germline gives CDR1 LNHNV, CDR2 YYDKDF (reference sequence). The CDR3 DNA reads TGTGCCACCAGCAGTGGTCAGACGCTTATCTATGGCTACACCTTC. Protein product: CATSSGQTLIYGYTF.

The chain has TRBV29-1 and TRBJ1-1; no clear D gene. This CDR3 spans 10 amino acids. Trimming took off 3 bases at V and 7 bases at J, with 6 bases between the two ends. Germline assignment: CDR1 SQVTM and CDR2 ANQGSEA. CDR3 protein: CSVDTGEAFF. The CDR3 nucleotides read TGCAGCGTTGACACTGGTGAAGCTTTCTTT.

This clonotype has ten or more counts. This chain joins TRBV29-1 and TRBJ2-7; D is ambiguous. CDR1 and CDR2 from the germline V gene are SQVTM and ANQGSEA. V lost 7 bases, J lost 5 bases, and 15 bases lay in between. The CDR3 length is 12 residues. The CDR3 nucleotides read TGCAGCGCTAACTCAGGTACCAACGAGCAGTACTTC. It encodes CSANSGTNEQYF.

This clonotype was observed many times. The J gene is TRBJ2-3, the V gene TRBV29-1; D not certain. V was clipped by 1 base and J by 6 bases, with 5 bases between them. Germline V CDR1 and CDR2: SQVTM, ANQGSEA. This CDR3 contains 11 residues. In DNA, the CDR3 is TGCAGCGTTGAAGCCTGGGATACGCAGTATTTT. It encodes CSVEAWDTQYF.

This clonotype was recorded many times. The V gene is TRBV5-6, the J gene TRBJ1-2, with 9 bases identical to TRBD1. The CDR3 consists of 14 residues. V was pared by 2 bases and J by 5 bases, with 4 bases of the junction left unmatched. Germline-derived CDR1 and CDR2 are SGHDT and YYEEEE. CDR3: CASSLQGAIYGYTF. The CDR3 nucleotides are TGTGCCAGCAGCTTACAGGGGGCGATTTATGGCTACACCTTC. Variable domain in full (rest from reference TRBV5-6 and TRBJ1-2): DAGVTQSPTHLIKTRGQQVTLRCSPKSGHDTVSWYQQALGQGPQFIFQYYEEEERQRGNFPDRFSGHQFPNYSSELNVNALLLGDSALYLCASSLQGAIYGYTFGSGTRLTVV.

This clonotype was picked up many times. The genes are TRBV7-9 and TRBJ2-7, with 7 bases lining up with TRBD2. Germline assignment: CDR1 SEHNR and CDR2 FQNEAQ (reference sequence). The trim removed 4 bases at V and 4 bases at J, leaving 13 bases unmatched. The CDR3 is 16 residues long. The CDR3 is CASSSSGGGEPYEQYV. As DNA, the CDR3 is TGTGCCAGCAGCTCCTCGGGGGGAGGGGAGCCATACGAGCAGTACGTC.

In its sample, this clonotype was seen a few times. One end of the junction is discordant with germline, which a read error may explain. The chain joins TRBV6-5 to TRBJ2-1; tentatively, D is TRBD2 (5 bases). Germline values: CDR1 MNHEY, CDR2 SVGAGI. This CDR3 region has 14 residues. CDR3 amino acids: CASSHSPGVDEQFF. The CDR3 region has the DNA TGTGCCAGCAGTCACTCCCCCGGGGTGGATGAGCAGTTCTTC.

This clonotype was found many times. The rearrangement joins TRBV7-9 to TRBJ2-1; no clear D gene. Germline loops: CDR1 SEHNR, CDR2 FQNEAQ (reference sequence). Deletions cut 5 bases from V and 6 bases from J, with 8 bases between. The CDR3 has 12 amino acids. CDR3 in DNA: TGTGCCAGCAGCGAAATATTCAATGAGCAGTTCTTC. This sequence encodes CASSEIFNEQFF.

This clonotype has at least ten counts. The rearrangement uses TRBV20-1 and TRBJ2-7; 9 nucleotides agree with TRBD1. There are 15 residues in the CDR3. Germline V gene data show CDR1 as DFQATT and CDR2 as SNEGSKA (reference sequence). The ends lost 0 bases at V and 0 bases at J; junction bases unmatched: 3. The DNA of the CDR3 is TGCAGTGCTAGAGACAAACAGGGGGCCTCCTACGAGCAGTACTTC. Translated: CSARDKQGASYEQYF.